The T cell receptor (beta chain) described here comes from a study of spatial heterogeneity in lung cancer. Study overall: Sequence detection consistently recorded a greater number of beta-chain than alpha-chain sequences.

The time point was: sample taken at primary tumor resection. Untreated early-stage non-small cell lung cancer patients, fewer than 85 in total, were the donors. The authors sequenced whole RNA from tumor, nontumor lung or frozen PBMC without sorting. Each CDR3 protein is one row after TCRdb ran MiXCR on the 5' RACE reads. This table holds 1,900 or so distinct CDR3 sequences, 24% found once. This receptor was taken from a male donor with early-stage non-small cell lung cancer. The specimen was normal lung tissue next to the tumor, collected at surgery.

The CDR3 DNA sequence: TGCAGTGCGTGGACTAGCGGGGGGCAGTACTTC. This translates into CSAWTSGGQYF. V is TRBV20-1 and J is TRBJ2-7; 13 positions agree with TRBD2. Germline V CDR1 and CDR2: DFQATT, SNEGSKA (reference sequence). The CDR3 length is 11 residues. With V trimmed by 6 bases and J by 9 bases, 2 bases remained unmatched.